Presented here are 32 T cell receptor beta chains from one specimen sequenced in a study of response to subunit inactivated influenza vaccine. From the RT-PCR reads, TCRdb called clonotypes with MiXCR, one entry per CDR3 protein. The table lists 710,000 or so distinct CDR3 sequences, 15% to 18% of them singletons. The sample here was PBMCs from blood, taken 12 days after vaccination. These receptors were obtained from a man in his fifties who received an inactivated influenza vaccine.

The table lists this clonotype with a few counts. This chain joins TRBV24-1 and TRBJ2-3; TRBD2 matches 8 bases. V was clipped by 5 bases and J by 4 bases; unmatched bases: 7. This CDR3 is 15 amino acids long. From germline, CDR1 is KGHDR and CDR2 SFDVKD. The DNA for the CDR3 is TGTGCCACCAGTGGAGCGGGAGAGCCCTCAGATACGCAGTATTTT. This gives the protein CATSGAGEPSDTQYF.

The chain uses TRBV20-1 and TRBJ2-3, with 9 bases lining up with TRBD1. The V segment lost 3 bases and the J segment 2 bases; nucleotides outside the gene matches: 9. The CDR3 spans 16 residues. The germline CDR1 and CDR2 sequences are DFQATT and SNEGSKA (reference sequence). CDR3 protein: CSARGQGFVVTDTQYF. The CDR3 DNA sequence: TGCAGTGCTAGGGGACAGGGTTTCGTTGTCACAGATACGCAGTATTTT.

This clonotype showed up many times. The chain employs TRBV5-6 and TRBJ1-2; a weak D match, TRBD1 (6 bases). CDR3 length: 14 residues. Germline V CDR1 and CDR2: SGHDT, YYEEEE. Trimming removed 0 bases at V and 5 bases at J, with 11 bases between. The CDR3 sequence: CASSLGQVLYGYTF. The CDR3 nucleotides are TGTGCCAGCAGCTTGGGACAGGTGCTATATGGCTACACCTTC. The complete variable domain, with remaining parts taken from reference TRBV5-6 and TRBJ1-2, reads DAGVTQSPTHLIKTRGQQVTLRCSPKSGHDTVSWYQQALGQGPQFIFQYYEEEERQRGNFPDRFSGHQFPNYSSELNVNALLLGDSALYLCASSLGQVLYGYTFGSGTRLTVV.

The chain couples TRBV18 to TRBJ2-7, with 12 bases that match TRBD1. The CDR3 has 16 residues. Germline V gene lookup returns CDR1 KGHSH and CDR2 LQKENI. V lost 1 base to trimming and J lost 4 bases; unmatched junction nucleotides: 5. The CDR3 DNA follows: TGTGCCAGCTCACCACGGTTGGGACAGGGGGCGTACGAGCAGTACTTC. This translates into CASSPRLGQGAYEQYF.

J is TRBJ1-1 and V is TRBV4-2, with TRBD1 matching over 8 bases. Losses at the gene ends were 1 base for V and 4 bases for J; bases not matched to a gene: 5. The CDR3 is made up of 15 amino acids. Germline CDR1 is LGHNA and CDR2 is YNFKEQ. The CDR3 DNA reads TGTGCCAGCAGCCAAGGGTACAGGGGGACCACTGAAGCTTTCTTT. Protein: CASSQGYRGTTEAFF.

This clonotype occurred a few times. The chain links TRBV5-4 to TRBJ2-6; 7 bases map to TRBD1. J was trimmed by 2 bases and V by 0 bases; bases with no gene match: 2. The germline V gene encodes CDR1 SGHNT and CDR2 YYREEE (reference sequence). This CDR3 spans 16 amino acids. The CDR3 bases are TGTGCCAGCAGCTTGGGGACAGGCCCTGGGGCCAACGTCCTGACTTTC. Translation gives CASSLGTGPGANVLTF.

This clonotype was seen many times. The chain uses TRBV5-6 and TRBJ2-6; 8 bases line up with TRBD1. Germline V gene sequence: CDR1 SGHDT, CDR2 YYEEEE. Trimming removed 4 bases from V and 3 bases from J; junction bases left unmatched: 3. This CDR3 has 15 amino acids. CDR3 region: CASSLRGLGANVLTF. In DNA, the CDR3 is TGTGCCAGCAGCCTCAGGGGGCTTGGGGCCAACGTCCTGACTTTC.

As concerns this clonotype: One end of the junction is discordant with germline, which a read error may explain. The J gene is TRBJ2-7, the V gene TRBV6-5, with 8 bases that match TRBD1. CDR1 and CDR2 from the germline V gene are MNHEY and SVGAGI. The CDR3 sequence is 14 residues long. CDR3: CVSSSGTGTGEQYF. For the CDR3, the DNA is TGTGTCAGCAGTTCTGGGACAGGCACGGGGGAGCAGTACTTC.

The chain couples TRBV12-3 or TRBV12-4 to TRBJ2-7; D is possibly TRBD1 (5 bases). V lost 4 bases and J lost 5, with 18 bases in between. The CDR3 has 15 amino acids. CDR3 bases: TGTGCCAGCAGTTCACCGTACAGTGGGGCTAACGAGCAGTACTTC. It yields the protein CASSSPYSGANEQYF.

The J gene is TRBJ1-2, the V gene TRBV20-1; TRBD1 agrees at 7 bases. CDR3 length equals 15 residues. Germline CDR1 DFQATT, CDR2 SNEGSKA (reference sequence). With 3 bases clipped from V and 4 bases from J, the junction kept 11 bases outside the gene matches. CDR3 sequence (DNA): TGCAGTGCTAGGGACCAGGGGGAGGTCGGCTATGGCTACACCTTC. Translating it yields CSARDQGEVGYGYTF.

The chain is built from TRBV18 and TRBJ2-7, with 7 bases fitting TRBD2. CDR3 length: 16 amino acids. J lost 0 bases, V lost 4 bases, and 9 bases had no gene match. CDR1 is KGHSH and CDR2 is LQKENI in the germline V gene. The CDR3 nucleotides read TGTGCCAGCTCACTCTTACTGGGGGGGAGCTCCTACGAGCAGTACTTC. Its protein product is CASSLLLGGSSYEQYF.

The V and J genes are TRBV9 and TRBJ1-2, with 7 bases fitting TRBD1. V lost 0 bases and J lost 8; bases outside the gene matches: 10. The CDR3 loop spans 15 amino acids. The germline CDR1 and CDR2 sequences are SGDLS and YYNGEE. In DNA form, the CDR3 reads TGTGCCAGCAGCGTAGAGAACAGGGGAGGATTAGGCTACACCTTC. Its translation is CASSVENRGGLGYTF.

This sequence joins TRBV11-2 and TRBJ2-5; TRBD2 might be the D (6 bases). Germline CDR1 is SGHAT and CDR2 is FQNNGV. This CDR3 is built from 16 residues. The V and J ends lost 0 bases and 5 bases respectively, with 16 bases between them. CDR3 DNA sequence: TGTGCCAGCAGCTTAGAGGACTATAGGGTATCGGAGACCCAGTACTTC. It encodes CASSLEDYRVSETQYF.

This clonotype was recorded many times. The V gene is TRBV3-1, the J gene TRBJ1-1; no reliable D call. V gave up 0 bases and J gave up 5 bases, with 7 bases separating them. The CDR3 has 13 amino acids. Germline V gene lookup returns CDR1 LGHDT and CDR2 YNNKEL (reference sequence). CDR3 sequence reads: CASSQDLRTEAFF. The CDR3 DNA follows: TGTGCCAGCAGCCAAGATCTTAGGACTGAAGCTTTCTTT. Filled out from reference TRBV3-1 and TRBJ1-1, the complete variable domain reads DTAVSQTPKYLVTQMGNDKSIKCEQNLGHDTMYWYKQDSKKFLKIMFSYNNKELIINETVPNRFSPKSPDKAHLNLHINSLELGDSAVYFCASSQDLRTEAFFGQGTRLTVV.

This clonotype has at least ten counts. This CDR3 is CASSLKFRGSHNEQFF. The CDR3 DNA reads TGTGCCAGCAGCTTAAAATTTCGGGGGTCCCACAATGAGCAGTTCTTC. V usage is TRBV7-3 and J usage is TRBJ2-1; D is perhaps TRBD2 (6 bases). The V end lost 1 base, the J end lost 5 bases, and 15 bases lay between the germline ends. The CDR3 has 16 amino acids. Germline V CDR1 and CDR2: SGHTA, FQGTGA.

This clonotype was detected many times. V and J are TRBV6-1 and TRBJ2-5, with D possibly called TRBD1 or TRBD2 (6 bases each). CDR1 and CDR2 (germline): MNHNS, SASEGT. Trimming took 6 bases from V and 1 from J, leaving 12 bases between them. The CDR3 is 14 amino acids. The CDR3 loop reads CASRSQGGQETQYF. The CDR3 DNA is TGTGCCAGCAGGTCACAGGGAGGCCAAGAGACCCAGTACTTC.

V usage is TRBV7-9 and J usage is TRBJ1-4; D unresolved. This CDR3 contains 13 residues. V lost 1 base, J lost 5 bases, and 5 bases lay in between. Germline V CDR1 and CDR2: SEHNR, FQNEAQ (reference sequence). For the CDR3, the DNA is TGTGCCAGCAGCTTAGTAGAGAATGAAAAACTGTTTTTT. Translated: CASSLVENEKLFF.

In its sample, this clonotype was seen a few times. The V gene is TRBV20-1, the J gene TRBJ1-1; D not resolved. The CDR3 has 14 amino acids. Germline-derived CDR1 and CDR2 are DFQATT and SNEGSKA (reference sequence). Trimming took off 4 bases at V and 1 base at J, with 13 bases between the two ends. The CDR3 here is CSAKGGQPNTEAFF. CDR3 DNA sequence: TGCAGTGCTAAGGGTGGTCAGCCGAACACTGAAGCTTTCTTT.

This clonotype was observed a few times. The chain uses TRBV3-1 and TRBJ2-7, with D perhaps matching TRBD2 (6 bases). V dropped 1 base and J dropped 2 bases, with 21 bases sitting between them. CDR3 length equals 18 residues. The germline V gene encodes CDR1 LGHDT and CDR2 YNNKEL (reference sequence). CDR3 region: CASSQGGNWDSETYEQYF. Here the CDR3 DNA reads TGTGCCAGCAGCCAAGGAGGCAACTGGGACTCAGAAACCTACGAGCAGTACTTC.

CDR3 DNA sequence: TGTGCCAGCAGTTACTCAACCGCGGACAATGAAAAACTGTTTTTT. As protein: CASSYSTADNEKLFF. J is TRBJ1-4 and V is TRBV6-5; D uncertain. Germline V gene data show CDR1 as MNHEY and CDR2 as SVGAGI. The germline V and J ends were trimmed by 0 bases and 5 bases, with 10 bases remaining between them. This CDR3 contains 15 residues.

This chain links TRBV20-1 with TRBJ2-7; possible D gene TRBD2, 7 bases. This CDR3 is 14 amino acids long. The germline CDR1 and CDR2 sequences are DFQATT and SNEGSKA (reference sequence). Between the trimmed V and J ends, which lost 1 base and 4 bases, there was a span of 14 bases. The CDR3 DNA sequence: TGCAGTGCTAGAGTGGGAGGGGGTAGGTACGAGCAGTACTTC. This translates into CSARVGGGRYEQYF.

The rearrangement links TRBV5-1 to TRBJ2-5; possible D gene TRBD2, 7 bases. Per the germline V gene, CDR1 is SGHRS and CDR2 is YFSETQ. The V and J ends lost 0 bases and 1 base respectively, with 16 bases between them. There are 17 residues in the CDR3. The CDR3: CASSLAGTAGAQETQYF. As DNA, the CDR3 is TGCGCCAGCAGCTTGGCCGGGACGGCGGGGGCCCAAGAGACCCAGTACTTC.

The rearrangement joins TRBV29-1 to TRBJ1-2, with a weak D call TRBD1 (6 bases). Germline CDR1 reads SQVTM; CDR2 reads ANQGSEA. This CDR3 region has 13 residues. V lost 6 bases, J lost 5 bases, and 16 bases lay in between. This chain's CDR3 is CSVEQGLGYGYTF. The CDR3 coding sequence is TGCAGCGTGGAACAGGGATTAGGGTATGGCTACACCTTC.

This clonotype turned up a few times. The V gene is TRBV2, the J gene TRBJ2-2, with 7 bases lining up with TRBD1. The CDR3 consists of 16 residues. V lost 1 base and J lost 1; bases outside the gene matches: 3. The germline gives CDR1 SNHLY, CDR2 FYNNEI. CDR3 sequence (DNA): TGTGCCAGCAGTGAAGAACAGGGGCAGAACACCGGGGAGCTGTTTTTT. Translated, it gives CASSEEQGQNTGELFF. The variable domain in full, with the rest retrieved from reference TRBV2 and TRBJ2-2, is EPEVTQTPSHQVTQMGQEVILRCVPISNHLYFYWYRQILGQKVEFLVSFYNNEISEKSEIFDDQFSVERPDGSNFTLKIRSTKLEDSAMYFCASSEEQGQNTGELFFGEGSRLTVL.

The genes are TRBV10-3 and TRBJ2-7; D possibly matches TRBD1 or TRBD2 (5 bases each). The CDR3 extends over 13 amino acids. CDR1 is ENHRY and CDR2 is SYGVKD in the germline V gene. V lost 8 bases and J 2 bases, leaving 13 bases between the germline ends. CDR3 nucleotides: TGTGCCATCTCTATCGGGGCCACCTACGAGCAGTACTTC. Its translation: CAISIGATYEQYF.

The genes are TRBV2 and TRBJ2-1; 9 nucleotides line up with TRBD1. Germline V gene lookup returns CDR1 SNHLY and CDR2 FYNNEI. The CDR3 contains 13 residues. V gave up 11 bases and J gave up 14 bases; unmatched junction bases: 16. CDR3 loop: CAGGQGMERVEFF. In DNA, the CDR3 is TGTGCCGGGGGACAGGGAATGGAGAGAGTGGAGTTCTTC.

The CDR3 here is CATSRDRLAGQETQYF. The CDR3 nucleotides read TGTGCCACCAGCAGAGATCGGCTAGCGGGCCAAGAGACCCAGTACTTC. The chain joins TRBV15 to TRBJ2-5; 8 positions match TRBD2. After removal of 0 bases from V and 1 base from J, the junction contained 4 bases not matched to a gene. In germline, CDR1 is LNHNV, CDR2 YYDKDF (reference sequence). This CDR3 has 16 residues.

In this sample, this clonotype turned up a few times. The chain links TRBV19 to TRBJ1-5, with D possibly matching TRBD1 (6 bases). CDR1 is LNHDA, CDR2 SQIVND, per germline (reference sequence). There are 16 residues in the CDR3. Trimming removed 2 bases at V and 1 base at J, with 12 bases between. The CDR3 region has the DNA TGTGCCAGTAGTATACAAGGGGGAATGAGCAATCAGCCCCAGCATTTT. Its translation is CASSIQGGMSNQPQHF.

The rearrangement links TRBV4-1 to TRBJ2-3; 11 bases are shared with TRBD1. The CDR3 is made up of 16 amino acids. Germline V gene lookup returns CDR1 MGHRA and CDR2 YSYEKL. Germline trimming cut 1 base from V and 4 bases from J; bases unmatched to any gene: 4. The CDR3 reads CASSQGPGQGADTQYF. For the CDR3, the DNA is TGCGCCAGCAGCCAAGGCCCGGGACAGGGGGCAGATACGCAGTATTTT.

This clonotype was recorded many times. V is TRBV5-1 and J is TRBJ1-5, with D perhaps matching TRBD1 (5 bases). CDR1 and CDR2 from the germline V gene are SGHRS and YFSETQ. Trimming took off 4 bases at V and 6 bases at J, with 11 bases between the two ends. This CDR3 is 13 amino acids long. The CDR3 protein is CASSAAGGQPQHF. The CDR3 DNA follows: TGCGCCAGCAGCGCGGCTGGGGGTCAGCCCCAGCATTTT.

The table lists this clonotype with a few counts. The J gene is TRBJ1-2, the V gene TRBV12-3 or TRBV12-4; TRBD1 matches at 7 bases. J gave up 4 bases and V 4 bases, and 3 bases lay outside the gene matches. The CDR3 is 13 residues long. The CDR3 nucleotides are TGTGCCAGCAGTTCCCAGGGGGGCTATGGCTACACCTTC. It is translated as CASSSQGGYGYTF.

As DNA, the CDR3 is TGTGCCAGCTCGCAAAGTGAGAACTATGGCTACACCTTC. The encoded protein is CASSQSENYGYTF. V is TRBV18 and J is TRBJ1-2; no firm D call. Germline V gene data show CDR1 as KGHSH and CDR2 as LQKENI. Trimming stripped 6 bases from V and 2 bases from J, with 10 bases between. The CDR3 is 13 amino acids. The complete variable domain, with remaining parts taken from reference TRBV18 and TRBJ1-2, reads NAGVMQNPRHLVRRRGQEARLRCSPMKGHSHVYWYRQLPEEGLKFMVYLQKENIIDESGMPKERFSAEFPKEGPSILRIQQVVRGDSAAYFCASSQSENYGYTFGSGTRLTVV.